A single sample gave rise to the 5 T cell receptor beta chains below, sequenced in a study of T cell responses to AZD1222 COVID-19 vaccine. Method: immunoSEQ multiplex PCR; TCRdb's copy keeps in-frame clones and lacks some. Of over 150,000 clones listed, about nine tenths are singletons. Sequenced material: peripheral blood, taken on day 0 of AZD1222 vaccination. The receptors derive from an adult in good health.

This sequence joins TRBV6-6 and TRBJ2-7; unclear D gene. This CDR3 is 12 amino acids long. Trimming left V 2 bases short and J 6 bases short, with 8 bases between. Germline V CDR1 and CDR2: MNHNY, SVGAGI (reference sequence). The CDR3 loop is CASSYPISEQYF. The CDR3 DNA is TGTGCCAGCAGTTACCCTATTAGCGAGCAGTACTTC.

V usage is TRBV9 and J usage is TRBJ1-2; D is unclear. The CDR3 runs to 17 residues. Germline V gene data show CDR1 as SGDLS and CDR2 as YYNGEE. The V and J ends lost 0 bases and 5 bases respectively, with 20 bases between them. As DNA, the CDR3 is TGTGCCAGCAGCGTAGATGGAGGGTTCGCAGGCCTTTATGGCTACACCTTC. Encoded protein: CASSVDGGFAGLYGYTF.

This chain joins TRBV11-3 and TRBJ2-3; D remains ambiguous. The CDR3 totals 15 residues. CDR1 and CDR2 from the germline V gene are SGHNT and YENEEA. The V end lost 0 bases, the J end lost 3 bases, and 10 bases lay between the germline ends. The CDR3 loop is CASSLDSRITDTQYF. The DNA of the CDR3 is TGTGCCAGCAGCTTAGACTCCAGGATTACAGATACGCAGTATTTT.

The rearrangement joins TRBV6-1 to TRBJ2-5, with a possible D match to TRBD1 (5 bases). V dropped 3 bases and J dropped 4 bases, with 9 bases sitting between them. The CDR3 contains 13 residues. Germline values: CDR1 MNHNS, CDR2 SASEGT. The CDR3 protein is CASSELGRETQYF. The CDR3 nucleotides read TGTGCCAGCAGTGAGTTGGGGCGAGAGACCCAGTACTTC.

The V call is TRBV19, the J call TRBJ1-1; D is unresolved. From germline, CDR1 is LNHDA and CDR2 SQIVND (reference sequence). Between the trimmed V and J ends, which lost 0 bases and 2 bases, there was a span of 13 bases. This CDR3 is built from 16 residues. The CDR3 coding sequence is TGTGCCAGTAGTATAGATAAGGCACCGTCTAACACTGAAGCTTTCTTT. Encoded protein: CASSIDKAPSNTEAFF. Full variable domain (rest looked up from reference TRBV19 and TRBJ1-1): DGGITQSPKYLFRKEGQNVTLSCEQNLNHDAMYWYRQDPGQGLRLIYYSQIVNDFQKGDIAEGYSVSREKKESFPLTVTSAQKNPTAFYLCASSIDKAPSNTEAFFGQGTRLTVV.